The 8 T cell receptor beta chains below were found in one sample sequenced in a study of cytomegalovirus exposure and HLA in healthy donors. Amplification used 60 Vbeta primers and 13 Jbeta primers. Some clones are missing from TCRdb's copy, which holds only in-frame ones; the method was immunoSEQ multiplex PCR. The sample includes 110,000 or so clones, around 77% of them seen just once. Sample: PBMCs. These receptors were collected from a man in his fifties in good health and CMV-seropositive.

CDR3 in amino acids: CASSLRAGTSYNEQFF. The CDR3 bases are TGTGCCAGCAGTTTAAGAGCGGGAACCTCCTACAATGAGCAGTTCTTC. J is TRBJ2-1 and V is TRBV27, with 7 bases that match TRBD2. V lost 2 bases to trimming and J lost 0 bases; unmatched junction nucleotides: 4. The CDR3 runs 16 residues. Germline assignment: CDR1 MNHEY and CDR2 SMNVEV (reference sequence).

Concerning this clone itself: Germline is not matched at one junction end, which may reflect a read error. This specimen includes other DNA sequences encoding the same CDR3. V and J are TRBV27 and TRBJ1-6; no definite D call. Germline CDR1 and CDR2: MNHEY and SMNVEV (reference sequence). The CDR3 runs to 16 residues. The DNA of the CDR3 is TGTGCCAGCAGTTTGCTCCCCGGTAGAGATAATTCCCCCCTCCACTTT. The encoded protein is CASSLLPGRDNSPLHF.

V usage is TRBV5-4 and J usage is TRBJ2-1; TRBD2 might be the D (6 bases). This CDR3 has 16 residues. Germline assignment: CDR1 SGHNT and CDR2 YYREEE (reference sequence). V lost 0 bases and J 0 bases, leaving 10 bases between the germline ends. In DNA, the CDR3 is TGTGCCAGCAGCTTGGGTCTCGGGGGCTCCTACAATGAGCAGTTCTTC. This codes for CASSLGLGGSYNEQFF. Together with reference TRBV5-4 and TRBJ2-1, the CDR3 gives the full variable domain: ETGVTQSPTHLIKTRGQQVTLRCSSQSGHNTVSWYQQALGQGPQFIFQYYREEENGRGNFPPRFSGLQFPNYSSELNVNALELDDSALYLCASSLGLGGSYNEQFFGPGTRLTVL.

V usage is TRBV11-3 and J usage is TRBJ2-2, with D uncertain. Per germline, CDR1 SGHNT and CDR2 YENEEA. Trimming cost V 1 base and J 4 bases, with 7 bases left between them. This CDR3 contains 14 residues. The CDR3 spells CASSLGKRTGELFF. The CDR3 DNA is TGTGCCAGCAGCTTAGGAAAGCGCACCGGGGAGCTGTTTTTT.

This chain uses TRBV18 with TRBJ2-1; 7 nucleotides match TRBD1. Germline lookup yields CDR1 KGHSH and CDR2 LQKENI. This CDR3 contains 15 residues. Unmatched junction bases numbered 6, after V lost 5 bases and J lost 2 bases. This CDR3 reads CASSAKTGTYNEQFF. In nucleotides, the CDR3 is TGTGCCAGCTCAGCCAAGACAGGGACCTACAATGAGCAGTTCTTC.

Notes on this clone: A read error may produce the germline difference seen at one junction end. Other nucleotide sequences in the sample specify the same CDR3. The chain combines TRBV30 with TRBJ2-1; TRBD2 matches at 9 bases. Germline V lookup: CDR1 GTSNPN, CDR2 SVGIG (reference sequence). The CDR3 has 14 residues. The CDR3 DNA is TGTGCGTGGAGTAGGGGCGGGGGGGCCGGTGAGCAGTTCTTC. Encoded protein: CAWSRGGGAGEQFF.

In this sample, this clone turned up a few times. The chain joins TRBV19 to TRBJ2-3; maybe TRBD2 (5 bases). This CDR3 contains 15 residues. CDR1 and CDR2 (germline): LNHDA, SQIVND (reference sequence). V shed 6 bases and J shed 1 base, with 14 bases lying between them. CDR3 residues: CASRSRRSGTDTQYF. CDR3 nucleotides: TGTGCCAGTAGATCTAGGAGGAGCGGCACAGATACGCAGTATTTT. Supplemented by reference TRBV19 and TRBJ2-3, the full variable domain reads DGGITQSPKYLFRKEGQNVTLSCEQNLNHDAMYWYRQDPGQGLRLIYYSQIVNDFQKGDIAEGYSVSREKKESFPLTVTSAQKNPTAFYLCASRSRRSGTDTQYFGPGTRLTVL.

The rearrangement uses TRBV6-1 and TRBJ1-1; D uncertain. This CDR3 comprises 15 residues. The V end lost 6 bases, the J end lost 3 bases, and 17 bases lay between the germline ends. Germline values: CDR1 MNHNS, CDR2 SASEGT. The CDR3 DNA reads TGTGCCAGCAGCCTTGTTCGTGAGGTGGACACTGAAGCTTTCTTT. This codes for CASSLVREVDTEAFF.